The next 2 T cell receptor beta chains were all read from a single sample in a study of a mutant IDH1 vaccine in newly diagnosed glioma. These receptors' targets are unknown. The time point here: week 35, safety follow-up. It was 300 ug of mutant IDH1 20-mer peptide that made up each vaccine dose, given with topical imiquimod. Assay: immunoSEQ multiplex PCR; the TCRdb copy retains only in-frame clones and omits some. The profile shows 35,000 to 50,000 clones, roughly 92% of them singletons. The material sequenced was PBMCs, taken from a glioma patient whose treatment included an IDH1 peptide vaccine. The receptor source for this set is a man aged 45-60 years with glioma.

The CDR3 is CASSPDWGYEQYF. The CDR3 DNA sequence: TGCGCCAGCAGCCCGGACTGGGGCTACGAGCAGTACTTC. V usage is TRBV5-1 and J usage is TRBJ2-7, with D maybe TRBD2 (5 bases). This CDR3 region has 13 residues. The V end was cut by 4 bases, the J end by 3 bases, with 11 bases between. Germline CDR1 and CDR2: SGHRS and YFSETQ.

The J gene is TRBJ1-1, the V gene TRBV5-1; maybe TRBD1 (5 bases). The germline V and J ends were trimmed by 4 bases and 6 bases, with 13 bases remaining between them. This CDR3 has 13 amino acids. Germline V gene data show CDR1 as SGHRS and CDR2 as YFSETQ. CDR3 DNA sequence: TGCGCCAGCAGCCCGTTGGGGGTTGCTGAAGCTTTCTTT. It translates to CASSPLGVAEAFF.